This entry features one T cell receptor beta chain sequence. Antigen: not known. Trimming removed 9 bases from V and 4 bases from J, with 15 bases in between. The CDR3 has 13 residues. The germline CDR1 and CDR2 sequences are ENHRY and SYGVKD. The data were obtained in a study of T cell repertoires in cytomegalovirus infection. Study details: The authors used CMV epitopes that were HLA-C-restricted (recently identified) and HLA-B-restricted (well studied).

Whole-study results and caveats: Identification of carriers of CMV plus the relevant HLA was performed using cumulative public TCR beta family frequency.

TCRdb re-analysed the reads in MiXCR, keeping a single row per CDR3 protein. Here the sample spans some 350,000 distinct CDR3 sequences, roughly a third being singletons. This receptor was taken from a human donor in good health (CMV status not recorded). Some clones in this sample may be carry-over from other donors' samples. The sequences come from cultured PBMCs, collected from culture after CMV antigen stimulation. This chain connects TRBV10-3 to TRBJ1-1, with D tentatively TRBD1 (6 bases). CDR3 protein: CAMGGFLGTEAFF. The CDR3 bases are TGTGCCATGGGGGGCTTTTTGGGCACTGAAGCTTTCTTT.